Here is one TCR beta chain with its context. Its antigen is currently unknown. PBMCs numbering 2 million and stored at -80 C yielded the unsorted libraries. This record comes from a study of neurological immune-mediated disorders. Study outcomes and limitations: There were no CDR3 amino acid sequences shared by expanded clones across subjects, a result suggesting private repertoires in all groups. There was no clinical or MRI feature that showed an association with the multiple sclerosis repertoire cluster.

Trimming removed 1 base at V and 5 bases at J, with 15 bases between. Germline lookup yields CDR1 KGHSH and CDR2 LQKENI. The CDR3 extends over 15 amino acids. TCRdb itself ran the 5' RACE reads through MiXCR, one entry per CDR3 protein. The sample holds 55,000 to 65,000 distinct CDR3 sequences, about 3.5% seen once. The sample consisted of PBMCs. The chain couples TRBV18 to TRBJ2-7; D uncertain. The clonotype originates from a woman aged 45-59 years with multiple sclerosis. CDR3 protein: CASSPLDGRFHEQYF. CDR3 DNA: TGTGCCAGCTCACCACTCGATGGAAGGTTCCACGAGCAGTACTTC.